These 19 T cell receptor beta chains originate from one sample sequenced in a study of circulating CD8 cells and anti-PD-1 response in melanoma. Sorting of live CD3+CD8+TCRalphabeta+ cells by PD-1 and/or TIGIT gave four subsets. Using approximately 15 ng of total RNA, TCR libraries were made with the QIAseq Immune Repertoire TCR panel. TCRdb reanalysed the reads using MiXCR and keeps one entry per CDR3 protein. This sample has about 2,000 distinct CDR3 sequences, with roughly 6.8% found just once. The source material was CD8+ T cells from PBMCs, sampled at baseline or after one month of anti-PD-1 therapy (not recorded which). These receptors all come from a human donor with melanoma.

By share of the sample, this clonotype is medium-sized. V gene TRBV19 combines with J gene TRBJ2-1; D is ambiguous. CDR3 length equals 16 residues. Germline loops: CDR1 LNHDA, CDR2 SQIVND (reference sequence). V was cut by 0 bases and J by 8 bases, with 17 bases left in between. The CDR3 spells CASSIDQRSVGDEQFF. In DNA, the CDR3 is TGTGCCAGTAGTATAGATCAAAGGAGCGTGGGCGATGAGCAGTTCTTC.

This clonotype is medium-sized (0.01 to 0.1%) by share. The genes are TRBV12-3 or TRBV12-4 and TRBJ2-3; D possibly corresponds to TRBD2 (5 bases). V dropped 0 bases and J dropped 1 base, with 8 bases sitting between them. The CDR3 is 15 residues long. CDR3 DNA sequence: TGTGCCAGCAGTTTAGCCAGGCGGGGCACAGATACGCAGTATTTT. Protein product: CASSLARRGTDTQYF.

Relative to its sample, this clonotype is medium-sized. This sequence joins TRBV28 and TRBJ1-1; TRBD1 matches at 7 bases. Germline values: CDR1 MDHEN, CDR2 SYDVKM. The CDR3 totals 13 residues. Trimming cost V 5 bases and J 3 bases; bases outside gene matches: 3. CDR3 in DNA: TGTGCCAGCAGTACGAGGGGGCACACTGAAGCTTTCTTT. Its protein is CASSTRGHTEAFF.

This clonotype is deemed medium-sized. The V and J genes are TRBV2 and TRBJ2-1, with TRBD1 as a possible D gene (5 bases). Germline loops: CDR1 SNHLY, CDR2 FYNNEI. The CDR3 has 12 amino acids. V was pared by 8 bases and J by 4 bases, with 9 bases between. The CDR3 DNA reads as TGTGCCAGCCGAGGACAATACAATGAGCAGTTCTTC. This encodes CASRGQYNEQFF.

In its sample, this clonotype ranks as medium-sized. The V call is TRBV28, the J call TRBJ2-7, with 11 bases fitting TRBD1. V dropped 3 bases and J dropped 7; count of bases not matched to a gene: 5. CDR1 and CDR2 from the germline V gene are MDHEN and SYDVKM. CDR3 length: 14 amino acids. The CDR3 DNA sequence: TGTGCCAGCAGTTTGGGGACAGGGGGATTTGAGCAGTACTTC. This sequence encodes CASSLGTGGFEQYF.

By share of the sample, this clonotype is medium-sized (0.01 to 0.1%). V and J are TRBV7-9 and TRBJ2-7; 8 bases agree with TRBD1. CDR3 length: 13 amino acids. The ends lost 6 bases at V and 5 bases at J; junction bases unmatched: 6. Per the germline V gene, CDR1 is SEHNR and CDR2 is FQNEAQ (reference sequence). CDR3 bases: TGTGCCAGCAGGCCGGGACAGGTGAACGAGCAGTACTTC. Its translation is CASRPGQVNEQYF.

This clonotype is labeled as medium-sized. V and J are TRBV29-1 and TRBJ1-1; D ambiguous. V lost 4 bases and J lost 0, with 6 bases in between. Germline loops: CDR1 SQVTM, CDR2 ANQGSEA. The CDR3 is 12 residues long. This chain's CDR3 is CSVVQVNTEAFF. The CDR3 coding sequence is TGCAGCGTTGTTCAGGTGAACACTGAAGCTTTCTTT.

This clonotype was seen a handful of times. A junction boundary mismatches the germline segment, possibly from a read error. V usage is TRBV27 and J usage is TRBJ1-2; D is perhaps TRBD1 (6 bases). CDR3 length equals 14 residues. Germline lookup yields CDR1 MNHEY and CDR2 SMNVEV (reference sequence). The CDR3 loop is CASSPQGFDYGCTF. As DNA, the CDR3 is TGTGCCAGCAGTCCACAGGGATTTGACTATGGCTGCACCTTC.

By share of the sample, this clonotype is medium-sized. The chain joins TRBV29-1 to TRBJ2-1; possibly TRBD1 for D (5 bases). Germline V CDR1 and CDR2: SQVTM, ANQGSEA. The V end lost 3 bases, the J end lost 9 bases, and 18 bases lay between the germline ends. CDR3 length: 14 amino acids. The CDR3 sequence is CSVDSAGPSSEQFF. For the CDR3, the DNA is TGCAGCGTTGACTCGGCAGGGCCCTCCAGTGAGCAGTTCTTC.

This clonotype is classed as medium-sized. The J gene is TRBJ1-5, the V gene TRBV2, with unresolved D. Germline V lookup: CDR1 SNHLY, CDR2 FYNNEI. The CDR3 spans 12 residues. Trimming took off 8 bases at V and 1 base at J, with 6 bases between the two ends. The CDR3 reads CASADSNQPQHF. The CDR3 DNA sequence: TGTGCCAGCGCGGACAGCAATCAGCCCCAGCATTTT.

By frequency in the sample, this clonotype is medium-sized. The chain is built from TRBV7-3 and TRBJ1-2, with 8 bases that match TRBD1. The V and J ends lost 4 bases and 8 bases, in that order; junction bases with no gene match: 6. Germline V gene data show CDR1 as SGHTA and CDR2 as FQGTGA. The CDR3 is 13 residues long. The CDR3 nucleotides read TGTGCCAGCAGCTACGGACAGGGAAGCGGCTACACCTTC. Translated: CASSYGQGSGYTF. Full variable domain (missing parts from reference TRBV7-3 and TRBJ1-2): GAGVSQTPSNKVTEKGKYVELRCDPISGHTALYWYRQSLGQGPEFLIYFQGTGAADDSGLPNDRFFAVRPEGSVSTLKIQRTERGDSAVYLCASSYGQGSGYTFGSGTRLTVV.

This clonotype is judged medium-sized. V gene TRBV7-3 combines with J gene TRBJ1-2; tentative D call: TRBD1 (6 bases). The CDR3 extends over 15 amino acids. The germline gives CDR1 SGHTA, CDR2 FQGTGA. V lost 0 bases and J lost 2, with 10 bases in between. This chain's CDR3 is CASSLTPGENYGYTF. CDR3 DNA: TGTGCCAGCAGCTTAACCCCAGGGGAGAACTATGGCTACACCTTC. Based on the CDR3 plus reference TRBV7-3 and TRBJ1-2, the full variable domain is GAGVSQTPSNKVTEKGKYVELRCDPISGHTALYWYRQSLGQGPEFLIYFQGTGAADDSGLPNDRFFAVRPEGSVSTLKIQRTERGDSAVYLCASSLTPGENYGYTFGSGTRLTVV.

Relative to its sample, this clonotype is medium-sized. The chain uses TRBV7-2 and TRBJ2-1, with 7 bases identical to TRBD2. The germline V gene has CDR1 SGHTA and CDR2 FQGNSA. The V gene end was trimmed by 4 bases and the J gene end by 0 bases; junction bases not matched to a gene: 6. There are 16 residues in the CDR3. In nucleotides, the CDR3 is TGTGCCAGCAGCTACTGGGACTACGCCTCCTACAATGAGCAGTTCTTC. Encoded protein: CASSYWDYASYNEQFF.

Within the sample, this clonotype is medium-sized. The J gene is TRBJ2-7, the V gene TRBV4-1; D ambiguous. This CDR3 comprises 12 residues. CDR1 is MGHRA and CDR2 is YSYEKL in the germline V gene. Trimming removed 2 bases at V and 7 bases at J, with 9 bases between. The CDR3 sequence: CASSQSFQEQYF. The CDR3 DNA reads TGCGCCAGCAGCCAATCGTTTCAGGAGCAGTACTTC.

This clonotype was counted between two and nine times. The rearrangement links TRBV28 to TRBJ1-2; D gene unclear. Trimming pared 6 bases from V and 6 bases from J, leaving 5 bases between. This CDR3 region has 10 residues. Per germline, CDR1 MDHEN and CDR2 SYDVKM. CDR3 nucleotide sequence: TGTGCCAGCAGGCGTAATGGCTACACCTTC. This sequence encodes CASRRNGYTF.

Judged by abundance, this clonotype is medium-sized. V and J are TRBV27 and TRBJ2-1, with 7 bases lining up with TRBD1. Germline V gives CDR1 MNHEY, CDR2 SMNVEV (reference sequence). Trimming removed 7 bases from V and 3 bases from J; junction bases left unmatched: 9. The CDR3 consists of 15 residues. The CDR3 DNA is TGTGCCAGCACTATCACAGGGGCTCACTACAATGAGCAGTTCTTC. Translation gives CASTITGAHYNEQFF.

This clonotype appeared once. CDR3 DNA sequence: TGTGCCAGTAGTATGGAGGGCGGGGCACCCCCCGATCTCTACAATGAGCAGTTCTTC. It translates to CASSMEGGAPPDLYNEQFF. The V call is TRBV19, the J call TRBJ2-1; D perhaps matches TRBD2 (6 bases). The CDR3 runs 19 residues. In germline, CDR1 is LNHDA, CDR2 SQIVND (reference sequence). V lost 3 bases and J 3 bases, leaving 24 bases between the germline ends.

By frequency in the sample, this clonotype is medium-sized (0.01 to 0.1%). The CDR3 here is CASSLVSGAPYEQYF. CDR3 coding DNA: TGTGCCAGCAGCTTAGTGTCGGGGGCCCCTTACGAGCAGTACTTC. The gene calls are TRBV11-1 and TRBJ2-7; D possibly uses TRBD1 or TRBD2 (6 bases each). The CDR3 consists of 15 residues. Per germline, CDR1 SGHAT and CDR2 FQDESV (reference sequence). Trimming removed 1 base from V and 4 bases from J, with 14 bases in between.

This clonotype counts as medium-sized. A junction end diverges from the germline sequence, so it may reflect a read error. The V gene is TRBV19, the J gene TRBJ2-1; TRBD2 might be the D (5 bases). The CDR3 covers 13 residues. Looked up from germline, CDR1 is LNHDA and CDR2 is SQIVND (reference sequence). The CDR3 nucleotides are TGTGCCTGTAGTCCGGGGACCTACAATGAGCAGTTCTTC. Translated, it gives CACSPGTYNEQFF. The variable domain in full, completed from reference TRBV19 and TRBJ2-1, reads DGGITQSPKYLFRKEGQNVTLSCEQNLNHDAMYWYRQDPGQGLRLIYYSQIVNDFQKGDIAEGYSVSREKKESFPLTVTSAQKNPTAFYLCACSPGTYNEQFFGPGTRLTVL.